This T cell receptor beta chain was sequenced during a study of cytomegalovirus exposure and HLA in healthy donors. V lost 7 bases, J lost 9 bases, and 4 bases stayed unmatched. Germline CDR1 is MNHNY and CDR2 is SVGAGI (reference sequence). The CDR3 contains 13 residues. Primers: 60 Vbeta forward and 13 Jbeta reverse. Original processing notes: In a later analysis, the count reached about 75 million unique TCR beta chains, with roughly 9.9 million shared. Assay: immunoSEQ multiplex PCR; the TCRdb copy retains only in-frame clones and omits some. V, J and clone size are taken as reported in that table, and D and trimming were inferred from the DNA itself. Of around 150,000 clones in the sample, more than 65% were seen once. Likely unrecorded immune exposures existed in these nominally healthy donors. Notes on this clone: As yet, its antigen is unknown.

Whole-study findings and limits: There were some V segments, including TRBV6-2 and TRBV6-3, excluded as indistinguishable. When a later analysis was performed, an Asian-associated ancestry cluster reportedly had fewer N-insertions than the 666-donor mean.

The chain links TRBV6-6 to TRBJ2-1; 12 positions match TRBD1. This clonotype originated in a woman in her thirties or forties in good health and CMV-seropositive. Material: PBMCs. In DNA form, the CDR3 reads TGTGCCAGCACCGGGACAGGGGGCACTGAGCAGTTCTTC. As protein: CASTGTGGTEQFF.